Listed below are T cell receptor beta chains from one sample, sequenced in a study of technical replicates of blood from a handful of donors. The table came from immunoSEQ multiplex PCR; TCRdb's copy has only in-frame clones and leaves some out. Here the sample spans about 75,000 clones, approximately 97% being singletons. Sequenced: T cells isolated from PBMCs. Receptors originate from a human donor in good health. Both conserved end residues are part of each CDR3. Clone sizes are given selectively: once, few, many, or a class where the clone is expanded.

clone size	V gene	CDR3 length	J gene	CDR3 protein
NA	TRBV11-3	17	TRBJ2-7	CASSSLFPTRRQYEQYF
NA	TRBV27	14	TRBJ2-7	CASSLDRSRYEQYF
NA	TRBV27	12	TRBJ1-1	CASRTENTEAFF
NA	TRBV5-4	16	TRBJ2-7	CASSPSGTRASYEQYF
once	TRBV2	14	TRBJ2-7	CASRGTSGRYEQYF
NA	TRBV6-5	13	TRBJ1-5	CASSYSANQPQHF
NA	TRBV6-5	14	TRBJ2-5	CASSQYRGTETQYF
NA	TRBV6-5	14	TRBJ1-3	CASSYSRTGNTIYF
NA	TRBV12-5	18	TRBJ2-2	CASGLVLTGQANTGELFF
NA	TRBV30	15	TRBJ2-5	CAWSEDRGLGETQYF
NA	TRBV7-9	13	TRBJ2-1	CASRPSGSNEQFF
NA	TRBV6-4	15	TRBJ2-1	CASSELFGKEAEQFF
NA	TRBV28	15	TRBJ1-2	CASSFTYVGSYGYTF
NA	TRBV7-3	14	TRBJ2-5	CASSPQGEVKTQYF
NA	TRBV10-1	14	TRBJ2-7	CASSDSYPNYEQYF
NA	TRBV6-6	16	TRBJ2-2	CASSYRDSPIDGELFF
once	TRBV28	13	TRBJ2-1	CASVPGLENEQFF
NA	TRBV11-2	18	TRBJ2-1	CASSLTGAGAVVYNEQFF
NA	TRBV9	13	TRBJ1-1	CASSVSLNTEAFF
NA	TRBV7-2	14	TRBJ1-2	CASSSAGQGRGYTF
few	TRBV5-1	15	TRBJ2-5	CASSTLAGVGETQYF
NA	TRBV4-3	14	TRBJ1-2	CASSQERGAGGYTF
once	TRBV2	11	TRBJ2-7	CASHNSYEQYF
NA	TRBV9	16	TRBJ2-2	CASSPGTSEGTGELFF
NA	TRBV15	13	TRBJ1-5	CATHNGRNQPQHF
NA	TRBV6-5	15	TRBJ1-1	CASSSTGTGTFEAFF
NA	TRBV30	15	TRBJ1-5	CAWNPAGGSNQPQHF
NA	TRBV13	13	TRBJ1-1	CASSYEQGIEAFF
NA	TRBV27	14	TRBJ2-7	CASKFLDGHYEQYF
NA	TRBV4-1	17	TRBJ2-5	CASSQEWVTSSWETQYF
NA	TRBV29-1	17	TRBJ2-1	CSVELAGVFYNNNEQFF
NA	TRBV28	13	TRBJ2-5	CASSKGGEETQYF
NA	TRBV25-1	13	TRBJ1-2	CASSEFGAIGYTF
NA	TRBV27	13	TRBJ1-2	CASSFGSNYGYTF
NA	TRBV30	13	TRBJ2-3	CAWSGLSADTQYF
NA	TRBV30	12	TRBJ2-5	CAWSVGGETQYF
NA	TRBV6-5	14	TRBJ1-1	CASSWNSRKAEAFF
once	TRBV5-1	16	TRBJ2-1	CASSLRGAGRNNEQFF
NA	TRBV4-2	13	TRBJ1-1	CASSPFKNTEAFF
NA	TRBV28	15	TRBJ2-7	CASSLFGGGPYEQYF
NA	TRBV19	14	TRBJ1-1	CASRTGGSDTEAFF
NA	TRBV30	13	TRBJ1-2	CAWSVSPGRVYTF
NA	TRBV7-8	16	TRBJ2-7	CASSFMGQGLSYEQYF
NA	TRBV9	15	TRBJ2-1	CASSVGGTSSDEQFF
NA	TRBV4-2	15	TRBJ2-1	CASSQDGLAGEEQFF
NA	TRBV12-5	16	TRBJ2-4	CASGVNRGNVKNIQYF
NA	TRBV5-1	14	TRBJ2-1	CASSSRLTSNEQFF
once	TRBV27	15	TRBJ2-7	CASSFGQSLIYEQYF
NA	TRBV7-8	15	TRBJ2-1	CASSISGSSYNEQFF
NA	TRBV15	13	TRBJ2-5	CATSREQAETQYF
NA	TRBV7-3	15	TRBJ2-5	CASSPAGGSGETQYF
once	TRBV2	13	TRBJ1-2	CASSPGTGVGYTF
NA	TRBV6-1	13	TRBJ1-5	CASSDSGNQPQHF